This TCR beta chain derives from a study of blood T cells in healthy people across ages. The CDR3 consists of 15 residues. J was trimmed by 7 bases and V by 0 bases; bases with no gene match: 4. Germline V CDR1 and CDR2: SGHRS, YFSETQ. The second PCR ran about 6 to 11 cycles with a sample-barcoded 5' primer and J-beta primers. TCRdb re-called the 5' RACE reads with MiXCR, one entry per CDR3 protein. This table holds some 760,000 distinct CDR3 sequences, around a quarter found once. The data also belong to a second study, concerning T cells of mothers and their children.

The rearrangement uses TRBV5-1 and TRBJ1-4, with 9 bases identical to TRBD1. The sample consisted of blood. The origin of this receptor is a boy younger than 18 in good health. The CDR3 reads CASSLDGTGTEKLFF. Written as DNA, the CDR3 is TGCGCCAGCAGCTTGGACGGGACAGGGACTGAAAAACTGTTTTTT.